The next 22 T cell receptor beta chains were all read from a single sample in a study of CD8 T cells in Susac syndrome. Random-hexamer reverse transcription was applied to about 0.45 to 1 ug RNA. MiXCR, run by TCRdb on the immunoSEQ multiplex PCR reads, gives a single entry per CDR3 protein. Of about 200,000 distinct CDR3 sequences detected, more than 85% appear once; the ten largest clones hold approximately 0.075%. Sequencing input: CD4+ T cells from PBMCs. The receptors were sampled from a human donor with multiple sclerosis.

This sequence joins TRBV29-1 and TRBJ2-6; 8 bases match TRBD1. Germline values: CDR1 SQVTM, CDR2 ANQGSEA. CDR3 length: 15 amino acids. The V segment lost 4 bases and the J segment 1 base; nucleotides outside the gene matches: 3. CDR3 DNA sequence: TGCAGCGTTGCCAGGGGGCAGTCTGGGGCCAACGTCCTGACTTTC. It encodes CSVARGQSGANVLTF.

CDR3 bases: TGTGCCAGCGGGACTAGCGGTTACAATGAGCAGTTCTTC. Translated, it gives CASGTSGYNEQFF. V usage is TRBV10-3 and J usage is TRBJ2-1; the match to TRBD2 covers 11 bases. The ends lost 10 bases at V and 4 bases at J; junction bases unmatched: 3. The germline gives CDR1 ENHRY, CDR2 SYGVKD. This CDR3 has 13 residues.

The rearrangement links TRBV30 to TRBJ1-5, with D perhaps matching TRBD1 (5 bases). This CDR3 region has 14 residues. Trimming took off 4 bases at V and 0 bases at J, with 10 bases between the two ends. Germline CDR1 GTSNPN, CDR2 SVGIG (reference sequence). The CDR3 spells CAWTTVNSNQPQHF. As DNA, the CDR3 is TGTGCCTGGACGACAGTTAATAGCAATCAGCCCCAGCATTTT. Full variable domain (rest looked up from reference TRBV30 and TRBJ1-5): SQTIHQWPATLVQPVGSPLSLECTVEGTSNPNLYWYRQAAGRGLQLLFYSVGIGQISSEVPQNLSASRPQDRQFILSSKKLLLSDSGFYLCAWTTVNSNQPQHFGDGTRLSIL.

V gene TRBV9 combines with J gene TRBJ1-6, with TRBD1 matching over 10 bases. V lost 3 bases and J lost 10; bases outside the gene matches: 4. The germline gives CDR1 SGDLS, CDR2 YYNGEE. The CDR3 spans 14 residues. The CDR3 spells CASSATGGGSPLHF. The CDR3 nucleotides are TGTGCCAGCAGCGCGACAGGGGGCGGCTCACCCCTCCACTTT.

This chain joins TRBV29-1 and TRBJ1-1; 11 nucleotides line up with TRBD1. The CDR3 is 15 residues long. The junction had 6 bases not matched to a gene; V was cut back by 3 bases and J by 3 bases. Per the germline V gene, CDR1 is SQVTM and CDR2 is ANQGSEA. In nucleotides, the CDR3 is TGCAGCGTTGATCGGACAGGGGGCCAGGACACTGAAGCTTTCTTT. This gives the protein CSVDRTGGQDTEAFF.

The V call is TRBV2, the J call TRBJ1-3, with TRBD1 identical over 7 bases. The J segment lost 4 bases and the V segment lost 5 bases, leaving 8 bases of the junction unmatched. CDR1 is SNHLY and CDR2 is FYNNEI in the germline V gene. The CDR3 length is 15 residues. The CDR3 DNA sequence: TGTGCCAGCAGTCTAACAGGGGTATTGGGAAACACCATATATTTT. Residues: CASSLTGVLGNTIYF.

Notes on this clonotype: The junction shows a germline mismatch at one end, possibly a read error. This rearrangement joins TRBV7-3 to TRBJ1-1; TRBD1 aligns across 8 bases. Per the germline V gene, CDR1 is SGHTA and CDR2 is FQGTGA. This CDR3 has 18 amino acids. The CDR3 sequence: CASSLTHLDRVRRTEAFF. The CDR3 DNA is TGTGCCAGCAGCCTAACCCATTTGGACAGGGTGCGGCGAACTGAAGCTTTCTTT.

The gene calls are TRBV7-9 and TRBJ2-7; 9 positions match TRBD1. This CDR3 is built from 15 residues. CDR1 and CDR2 (germline): SEHNR, FQNEAQ (reference sequence). The V gene end was trimmed by 5 bases and the J gene end by 3 bases; junction bases not matched to a gene: 8. For the CDR3, the DNA is TGTGCCAGCAGCCCCACAGGGGGCCATTTCTACGAGCAGTACTTC. Its protein product is CASSPTGGHFYEQYF. Using reference TRBV7-9 and TRBJ2-7 for the parts outside the CDR3, the full variable domain is DTGVSQNPRHKITKRGQNVTFRCDPISEHNRLYWYRQTLGQGPEFLTYFQNEAQLEKSRLLSDRFSAERPKGSFSTLEIQRTEQGDSAMYLCASSPTGGHFYEQYFGPGTRLTVT.

This chain connects TRBV30 to TRBJ2-1, with 8 bases that match TRBD2. J was trimmed by 7 bases and V by 2 bases; bases with no gene match: 7. The V gene's germline CDR1 is GTSNPN and CDR2 SVGIG (reference sequence). This CDR3 is built from 14 residues. CDR3 nucleotides: TGTGCCTGGAGTTATGGACTAGCTAGGAATGAGCAGTTCTTC. Protein: CAWSYGLARNEQFF.

The V call is TRBV5-6, the J call TRBJ1-5; D is uncertain. CDR1 and CDR2 from the germline V gene are SGHDT and YYEEEE. Trimming left V 4 bases short and J 1 base short, with 9 bases between. The CDR3 loop spans 14 amino acids. The chain's CDR3 is CASSAVWSNQPQHF. For the CDR3, the DNA is TGTGCCAGCAGCGCCGTTTGGAGCAATCAGCCCCAGCATTTT.

The rearrangement uses TRBV12-3 or TRBV12-4 and TRBJ1-3; no reliable D call. V lost 3 bases, J lost 0 bases, and 9 bases lay in between. CDR3 length equals 15 residues. The CDR3: CASSFRSYSGNTIYF. Written as DNA, the CDR3 is TGTGCCAGCAGTTTCCGCAGCTACTCTGGAAACACCATATATTTT.

The rearrangement links TRBV30 to TRBJ2-2, with D possibly matching TRBD1 (6 bases). Trimming cost V 2 bases and J 5 bases, with 12 bases left between them. Germline V CDR1 and CDR2: GTSNPN, SVGIG (reference sequence). The CDR3 consists of 14 residues. CDR3 loop: CAWSWMQGTGELFF. The CDR3 DNA reads TGTGCCTGGAGTTGGATGCAGGGGACCGGGGAGCTGTTTTTT.

The chain is built from TRBV6-5 and TRBJ2-5; 7 nucleotides match TRBD1. CDR1 is MNHEY, CDR2 SVGAGI, per germline. V gave up 10 bases and J gave up 1 base; unmatched junction bases: 3. This CDR3 is built from 12 residues. CDR3 sequence reads: CAIRGTQETQYF. Here the CDR3 DNA reads TGTGCCATCAGGGGGACCCAAGAGACCCAGTACTTC.

The chain employs TRBV5-1 and TRBJ1-1, with D uncertain. Germline assignment: CDR1 SGHRS and CDR2 YFSETQ. The V end lost 3 bases, the J end lost 3 bases, and 15 bases lay between the germline ends. There are 15 residues in the CDR3. CDR3 sequence: CASSSQVQGYTEAFF. The CDR3, as DNA: TGCGCCAGCAGCTCCCAGGTCCAAGGGTACACTGAAGCTTTCTTT.

Regarding this clonotype: The final CDR3 position lacks the conserved phenylalanine or tryptophan, pointing to a likely read error. CDR3 DNA sequence: TGCAGCGTTGAAGATAGGCCAGGGGGCGCAAACACTGAAGCTTTCTCT. It translates to CSVEDRPGGANTEAFS. The rearrangement uses TRBV29-1 and TRBJ1-1, with 8 bases aligning to TRBD1. Losses at the gene ends were 0 bases for V and 2 bases for J; bases not matched to a gene: 8. The CDR3 sequence is 16 residues long. Germline-derived CDR1 and CDR2 are SQVTM and ANQGSEA.

In its sample, this clonotype was seen once. This chain joins TRBV6-5 and TRBJ1-2; the match to TRBD1 covers 8 bases. Germline CDR1 MNHEY, CDR2 SVGAGI. The V gene end was trimmed by 7 bases and the J gene end by 8 bases; junction bases not matched to a gene: 9. The CDR3 runs 13 residues. CDR3 coding DNA: TGTGCCAGCACCCTCACCGGACAGGGAGGCTACACCTTC. As protein: CASTLTGQGGYTF.

The chain joins TRBV5-4 to TRBJ2-1; no clear D. Looked up from germline, CDR1 is SGHNT and CDR2 is YYREEE (reference sequence). The CDR3 loop spans 13 amino acids. V was trimmed by 1 base and J by 8 bases, leaving 10 bases between them. The DNA for the CDR3 is TGTGCCAGCAGCTTGTTGGGTACGGATGAGCAGTTCTTC. Translated, it gives CASSLLGTDEQFF.

This clonotype appeared once. The rearrangement uses TRBV12-3 or TRBV12-4 and TRBJ1-5, with D tentatively TRBD1 (5 bases). V was clipped by 4 bases and J by 6 bases, with 7 bases between them. The CDR3 spans 12 residues. CDR3 bases: TGTGCCAGCAGTTCGGGGGTTCAGCCCCAGCATTTT. This sequence encodes CASSSGVQPQHF.

The gene calls are TRBV30 and TRBJ1-2; D is uncertain. V was pared by 8 bases and J by 2 bases, with 12 bases between. Per germline, CDR1 GTSNPN and CDR2 SVGIG (reference sequence). The CDR3 is made up of 12 amino acids. The CDR3, as DNA: TGTGCCAGATACGAGGGAAACTATGGCTACACCTTC. Its translation is CARYEGNYGYTF.

CDR3 nucleotide sequence: TGCGCCAGCAGCTTGGTAGGCAATCAGCCCCAGCATTTT. Its protein product is CASSLVGNQPQHF. The genes are TRBV5-1 and TRBJ1-5; no clear D. The V gene's germline CDR1 is SGHRS and CDR2 YFSETQ. V lost 0 bases to trimming and J lost 2 bases, with 3 bases between them. CDR3 length equals 13 residues. Full variable domain (remainder filled in from reference TRBV5-1 and TRBJ1-5): KAGVTQTPRYLIKTRGQQVTLSCSPISGHRSVSWYQQTPGQGLQFLFEYFSETQRNKGNFPGRFSGRQFSNSRSEMNVSTLELGDSALYLCASSLVGNQPQHFGDGTRLSIL.

This chain connects TRBV29-1 to TRBJ2-7, with 10 bases matching TRBD1. J gave up 1 base and V 7 bases, and 7 bases lay outside the gene matches. This CDR3 spans 14 amino acids. Per the germline V gene, CDR1 is SQVTM and CDR2 is ANQGSEA. In nucleotides, the CDR3 is TGCAGCGCCGGGACAGGGGTCCTATCCTACGAGCAGTACTTC. It yields the protein CSAGTGVLSYEQYF.

The V call is TRBV20-1, the J call TRBJ2-5, with D maybe TRBD1 (6 bases). Germline-derived CDR1 and CDR2 are DFQATT and SNEGSKA (reference sequence). CDR3 length: 14 amino acids. V was shortened by 4 bases and J by 0 bases, with 12 bases between the two germline ends. The CDR3 region has the DNA TGCAGTGCTAAGGGGGACGGTTACCAAGAGACCCAGTACTTC. Its translation: CSAKGDGYQETQYF.